Presented here are 20 T cell receptor beta chains from one specimen sequenced in a study of blood T cell repertoires in COVID-19. Clones were read by immunoSEQ multiplex PCR, and TCRdb kept only the in-frame ones, dropping some. The table records over 110,000 clones, roughly 88% of them present only once. Sequenced material: peripheral blood. All receptors come from a human donor in a cohort sampled during active COVID-19.

V is TRBV4-2 and J is TRBJ1-6; D gene unclear. The CDR3 length is 18 residues. Germline values: CDR1 LGHNA, CDR2 YNFKEQ. The V end was cut by 1 base, the J end by 1 base, with 14 bases between. CDR3 loop: CASSQVGARASYNSPLHF. CDR3 nucleotide sequence: TGTGCCAGCAGCCAAGTTGGAGCTCGAGCGTCCTATAATTCACCCCTCCACTTT.

V gene TRBV5-6 combines with J gene TRBJ2-5, with TRBD2 identical over 13 bases. Germline V lookup: CDR1 SGHDT, CDR2 YYEEEE. J was trimmed by 5 bases and V by 3 bases; bases with no gene match: 10. The CDR3 contains 17 residues. The CDR3 region has the DNA TGTGCCAGCAGCTCGACTACTAGCGGGGGGGCCAGGGAGACCCAGTACTTC. This gives the protein CASSSTTSGGARETQYF.

The V call is TRBV4-1, the J call TRBJ2-7; TRBD2 aligns across 7 bases. The CDR3 sequence is 15 residues long. CDR1 and CDR2 (germline): MGHRA, YSYEKL. V gave up 1 base and J gave up 3 bases; unmatched junction bases: 6. CDR3 protein: CASSQAPAGSYEQYF. The CDR3 region has the DNA TGCGCCAGCAGCCAAGCCCCAGCGGGGAGCTACGAGCAGTACTTC.

This chain links TRBV18 with TRBJ1-3, with a possible D match to TRBD1 (5 bases). V lost 1 base to trimming and J lost 4 bases, with 11 bases between them. The CDR3 totals 15 residues. The germline gives CDR1 KGHSH, CDR2 LQKENI. CDR3 sequence (DNA): TGTGCCAGCTCACCACGAACAGGAGCGGGAAACACCATATATTTT. Its translation is CASSPRTGAGNTIYF.

The chain has TRBV11-1 and TRBJ2-3; tentatively, D is TRBD2 (5 bases). V was cut by 5 bases and J by 5 bases, with 17 bases left in between. CDR1 SGHAT and CDR2 FQDESV come from the germline V gene (reference sequence). This CDR3 comprises 15 residues. The CDR3, as DNA: TGTGCCAGCAGCGGCCCAGGCGGGTTAGGAGATACGCAGTATTTT. This encodes CASSGPGGLGDTQYF. The full variable domain, in which reference TRBV11-1 and TRBJ2-3 provide the parts outside the CDR3, is EAEVAQSPRYKITEKSQAVAFWCDPISGHATLYWYRQILGQGPELLVQFQDESVVDDSQLPKDRFSAERLKGVDSTLKIQPAELGDSAMYLCASSGPGGLGDTQYFGPGTRLTVL.

Here the CDR3 reads CASSSASRPYNEQFF. The CDR3 DNA follows: TGTGCCAGCAGCTCGGCTAGCAGGCCCTACAATGAGCAGTTCTTC. The rearrangement uses TRBV5-4 and TRBJ2-1, with a tentative D call TRBD2 (5 bases). Germline assignment: CDR1 SGHNT and CDR2 YYREEE (reference sequence). The germline V and J ends were trimmed by 3 bases and 2 bases, with 12 bases remaining between them. The CDR3 has 15 amino acids. Based on the CDR3 plus reference TRBV5-4 and TRBJ2-1, the full variable domain is ETGVTQSPTHLIKTRGQQVTLRCSSQSGHNTVSWYQQALGQGPQFIFQYYREEENGRGNFPPRFSGLQFPNYSSELNVNALELDDSALYLCASSSASRPYNEQFFGPGTRLTVL.

The chain has TRBV6-2 or TRBV6-3 and TRBJ2-1, with D uncertain. The CDR3 runs to 13 residues. V was cut by 5 bases and J by 4 bases, with 9 bases left in between. Germline lookup yields CDR1 MNHEY and CDR2 SVGEGT. In nucleotides, the CDR3 is TGTGCCAGCAGTCTAGACCAGTACAATGAGCAGTTCTTC. It translates to CASSLDQYNEQFF.

This chain links TRBV27 with TRBJ2-1; 7 positions match TRBD2. CDR1 is MNHEY, CDR2 SMNVEV, per germline (reference sequence). The CDR3 sequence is 13 residues long. Trimming cost V 7 bases and J 3 bases; bases outside gene matches: 3. In DNA, the CDR3 is TGTGCCAGCAAGCGGGGTAGCTACAATGAGCAGTTCTTC. Translation gives CASKRGSYNEQFF.

This chain connects TRBV4-1 to TRBJ2-3; D not resolved. Germline lookup yields CDR1 MGHRA and CDR2 YSYEKL. The CDR3 extends over 16 amino acids. V was trimmed by 6 bases and J by 0 bases, leaving 16 bases between them. The DNA for the CDR3 is TGCGCCAGCAGACAAAGTTGGGCGCTAAGCACAGATACGCAGTATTTT. As protein: CASRQSWALSTDTQYF.

Only one count was recorded for this clone. V and J are TRBV3-1 (or the pseudogene TRBV3-2) and TRBJ1-2; D is perhaps TRBD1 (5 bases). Germline V lookup: CDR1 LGHDT, CDR2 YNNKEL (reference sequence). Trimming removed 3 bases at V and 8 bases at J, with 22 bases between. The CDR3 runs 16 residues. CDR3 sequence: CASSHDLGALGGGYTF. The CDR3 region has the DNA TGTGCCAGCAGCCATGACCTCGGGGCCCTAGGAGGGGGCTACACCTTC.

This chain uses TRBV9 with TRBJ2-3, with 10 positions matching TRBD1. The CDR3 length is 15 residues. Germline CDR1 and CDR2: SGDLS and YYNGEE. The J segment lost 0 bases and the V segment lost 5 bases, leaving 3 bases of the junction unmatched. CDR3 region: CASSRQGASTDTQYF. CDR3 coding DNA: TGTGCCAGCAGTAGACAGGGGGCGAGCACAGATACGCAGTATTTT.

The V and J genes are TRBV5-8 and TRBJ2-3, with a tentative D call TRBD1 (6 bases). V was shortened by 4 bases and J by 2 bases, with 14 bases between the two germline ends. Germline CDR1 is SGHTS and CDR2 is YDEGEE. CDR3 length: 15 amino acids. The CDR3: CASSPGQLSTDTQYF. The CDR3, as DNA: TGTGCCAGCAGCCCCGGACAGTTATCCACAGATACGCAGTATTTT.

The chain couples TRBV29-1 to TRBJ2-7; 8 positions agree with TRBD2. The CDR3 sequence is 15 residues long. In germline, CDR1 is SQVTM, CDR2 ANQGSEA. J lost 2 bases, V lost 4 bases, and 10 bases had no gene match. The CDR3 loop reads CSVGLRRGGTYEQYF. CDR3 coding DNA: TGCAGCGTTGGTTTAAGACGGGGGGGGACCTACGAGCAGTACTTC.

The sample holds one count of this clone. Here the CDR3 reads CASSSDKYGYTF. For the CDR3, the DNA is TGTGCCAGCAGCTCGGACAAGTACGGCTACACCTTC. The chain has TRBV5-6 and TRBJ1-2; D possibly corresponds to TRBD1 (5 bases). The germline CDR1 and CDR2 sequences are SGHDT and YYEEEE. With 3 bases removed from V and 8 bases from J, the gap between germline ends came to 11 bases. The CDR3 sequence is 12 residues long.

V and J are TRBV5-6 and TRBJ2-2; 14 positions agree with TRBD2. V was clipped by 3 bases and J by 3 bases; unmatched bases: 7. The CDR3 covers 18 residues. The germline V gene encodes CDR1 SGHDT and CDR2 YYEEEE. CDR3 sequence (DNA): TGTGCCAGCAGCTCTTCGGGACTAGCGGGGGTCCACACCGGGGAGCTGTTTTTT. It translates to CASSSSGLAGVHTGELFF.

The chain recombines TRBV19 with TRBJ1-5; 8 bases line up with TRBD1. The V gene end was trimmed by 5 bases and the J gene end by 1 base; junction bases not matched to a gene: 7. CDR3 length: 16 amino acids. Germline loops: CDR1 LNHDA, CDR2 SQIVND (reference sequence). CDR3: CASSQGAGWSNQPQHF. The DNA for the CDR3 is TGTGCCAGTAGTCAGGGGGCAGGGTGGAGCAATCAGCCCCAGCATTTT. The variable domain in full, with the rest retrieved from reference TRBV19 and TRBJ1-5, is DGGITQSPKYLFRKEGQNVTLSCEQNLNHDAMYWYRQDPGQGLRLIYYSQIVNDFQKGDIAEGYSVSREKKESFPLTVTSAQKNPTAFYLCASSQGAGWSNQPQHFGDGTRLSIL.

The rearrangement uses TRBV14 and TRBJ2-1; D is perhaps TRBD1 (6 bases). The CDR3 has 15 amino acids. Germline V gene sequence: CDR1 SGHDN, CDR2 FVKESK. The V end was cut by 0 bases, the J end by 6 bases, with 12 bases between. CDR3 coding DNA: TGTGCCAGCAGCCAAGAGGGACACCTACTCAATGAGCAGTTCTTC. Translated: CASSQEGHLLNEQFF.

The chain is built from TRBV19 and TRBJ2-1; 7 nucleotides align to TRBD1. Germline CDR1 LNHDA, CDR2 SQIVND (reference sequence). J gave up 3 bases and V 6 bases, and 2 bases lay outside the gene matches. The CDR3 consists of 13 residues. CDR3 sequence: CASSPGGYNEQFF. The CDR3 DNA reads TGTGCCAGTAGCCCAGGGGGCTACAATGAGCAGTTCTTC.

The CDR3: CASGEQGNTEAFF. CDR3 nucleotide sequence: TGTGCCAGTGGGGAACAGGGAAACACTGAAGCTTTCTTT. The J gene is TRBJ1-1, the V gene TRBV10-3, with D possibly matching TRBD1 (6 bases). The V end lost 10 bases, the J end lost 2 bases, and 14 bases lay between the germline ends. Per germline, CDR1 ENHRY and CDR2 SYGVKD. CDR3 length equals 13 residues.

This clone was detected once. The chain is built from TRBV7-2 and TRBJ2-5, with 8 bases lining up with TRBD2. The CDR3 has 15 residues. Germline-derived CDR1 and CDR2 are SGHTA and FQGNSA. J was trimmed by 5 bases and V by 7 bases; bases with no gene match: 12. In DNA, the CDR3 is TGTGCCAGCACCCCCCTCGGGGGGGCGGCGGAGACCCAGTACTTC. It translates to CASTPLGGAAETQYF.